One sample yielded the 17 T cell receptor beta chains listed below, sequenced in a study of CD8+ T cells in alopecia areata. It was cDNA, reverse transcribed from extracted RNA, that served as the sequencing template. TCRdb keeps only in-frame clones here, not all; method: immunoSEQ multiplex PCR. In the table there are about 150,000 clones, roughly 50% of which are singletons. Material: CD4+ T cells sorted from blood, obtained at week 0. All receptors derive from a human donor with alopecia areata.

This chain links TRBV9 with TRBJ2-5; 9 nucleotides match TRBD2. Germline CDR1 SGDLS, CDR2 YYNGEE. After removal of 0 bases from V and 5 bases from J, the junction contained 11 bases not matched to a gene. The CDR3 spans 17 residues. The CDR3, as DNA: TGTGCCAGCAGCGTAGGTAGCGGGGGACTCCTCCGGGAGACCCAGTACTTC. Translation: CASSVGSGGLLRETQYF.

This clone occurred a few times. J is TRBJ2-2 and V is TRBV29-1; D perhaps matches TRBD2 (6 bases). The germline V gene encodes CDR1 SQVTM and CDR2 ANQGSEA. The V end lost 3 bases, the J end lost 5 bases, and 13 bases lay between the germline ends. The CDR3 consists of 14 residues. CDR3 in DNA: TGCAGCGTTGAGACCCAGGGAGGAACCGGGGAGCTGTTTTTT. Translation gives CSVETQGGTGELFF.

The CDR3 region has the DNA TGTGCCAGCAGTGTCTCTGGCCAAAGCCAGCCCCAGCATTTT. Its protein product is CASSVSGQSQPQHF. The rearrangement uses TRBV6-4 and TRBJ1-5; the D is unclear. Trimming took 4 bases from V and 7 from J, leaving 14 bases between them. The length of the CDR3 is 14 residues. In germline, CDR1 is MRHNA, CDR2 SNTAGT.

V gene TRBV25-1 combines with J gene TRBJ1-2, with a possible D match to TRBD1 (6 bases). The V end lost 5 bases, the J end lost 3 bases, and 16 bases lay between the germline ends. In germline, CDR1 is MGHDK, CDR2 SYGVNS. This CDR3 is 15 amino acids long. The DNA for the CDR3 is TGTGCCAGCAGTACCCACGGGGGGCACGACTATGGCTACACCTTC. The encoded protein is CASSTHGGHDYGYTF.

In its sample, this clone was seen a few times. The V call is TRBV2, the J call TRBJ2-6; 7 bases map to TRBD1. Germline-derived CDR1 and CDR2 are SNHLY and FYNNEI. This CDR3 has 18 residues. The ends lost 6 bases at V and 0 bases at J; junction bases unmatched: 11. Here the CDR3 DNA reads TGTGCCAGCAGCCCTGAAGGGGGCCTAAGCTCTGGGGCCAACGTCCTGACTTTC. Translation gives CASSPEGGLSSGANVLTF.

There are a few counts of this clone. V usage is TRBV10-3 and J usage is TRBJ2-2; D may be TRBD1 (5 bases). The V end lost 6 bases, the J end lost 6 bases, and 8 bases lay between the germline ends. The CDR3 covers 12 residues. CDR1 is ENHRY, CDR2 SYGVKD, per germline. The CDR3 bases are TGTGCCATCAGCTCAGGGCCCGGGGAGCTGTTTTTT. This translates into CAISSGPGELFF.

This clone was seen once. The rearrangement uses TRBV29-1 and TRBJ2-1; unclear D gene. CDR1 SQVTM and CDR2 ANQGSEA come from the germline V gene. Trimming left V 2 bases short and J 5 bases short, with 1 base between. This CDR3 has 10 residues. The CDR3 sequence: CSVENNEQFF. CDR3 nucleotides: TGCAGCGTTGAAAACAATGAGCAGTTCTTC.

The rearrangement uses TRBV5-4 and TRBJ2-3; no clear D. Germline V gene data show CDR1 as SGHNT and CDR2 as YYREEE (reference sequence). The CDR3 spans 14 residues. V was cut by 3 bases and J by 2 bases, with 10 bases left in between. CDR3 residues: CASSSSPLTDTQYF. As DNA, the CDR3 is TGTGCCAGCAGCTCCAGTCCGCTCACAGATACGCAGTATTTT.

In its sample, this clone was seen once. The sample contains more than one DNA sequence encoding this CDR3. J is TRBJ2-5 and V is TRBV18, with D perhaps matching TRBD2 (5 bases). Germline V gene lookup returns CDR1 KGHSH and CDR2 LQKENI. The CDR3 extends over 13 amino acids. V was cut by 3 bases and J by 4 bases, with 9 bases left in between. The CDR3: CASSPQGGETQYF. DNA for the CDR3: TGTGCCAGCTCACCTCAAGGAGGAGAGACCCAGTACTTC. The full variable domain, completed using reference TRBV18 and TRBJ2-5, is NAGVMQNPRHLVRRRGQEARLRCSPMKGHSHVYWYRQLPEEGLKFMVYLQKENIIDESGMPKERFSAEFPKEGPSILRIQQVVRGDSAAYFCASSPQGGETQYFGPGTRLLVL.

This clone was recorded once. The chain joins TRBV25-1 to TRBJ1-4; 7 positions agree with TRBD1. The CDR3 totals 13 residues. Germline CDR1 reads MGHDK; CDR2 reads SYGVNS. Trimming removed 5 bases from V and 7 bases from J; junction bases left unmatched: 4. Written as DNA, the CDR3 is TGTGCCAGCAGTCGGGACAGACCTGAAAAACTGTTTTTT. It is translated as CASSRDRPEKLFF.

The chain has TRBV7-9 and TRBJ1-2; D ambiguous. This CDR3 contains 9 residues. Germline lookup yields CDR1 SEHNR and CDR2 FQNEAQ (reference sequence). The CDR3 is CACDRDYTF. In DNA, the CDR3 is TGTGCTTGCGATCGAGACTACACCTTC.

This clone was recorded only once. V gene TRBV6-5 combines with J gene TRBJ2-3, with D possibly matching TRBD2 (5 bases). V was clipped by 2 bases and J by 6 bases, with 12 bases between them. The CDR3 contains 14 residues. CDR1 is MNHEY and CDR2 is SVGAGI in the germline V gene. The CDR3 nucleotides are TGTGCCAGCAGTTACGACCGGAGGCCTGATACGCAGTATTTT. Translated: CASSYDRRPDTQYF.

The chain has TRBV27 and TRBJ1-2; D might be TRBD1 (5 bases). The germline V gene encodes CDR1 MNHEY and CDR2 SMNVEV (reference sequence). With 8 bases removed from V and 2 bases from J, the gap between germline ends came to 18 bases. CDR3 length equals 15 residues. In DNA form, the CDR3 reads TGTGCCAGCGGGGTGGCCAACCGGGGGAACTATGGCTACACCTTC. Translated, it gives CASGVANRGNYGYTF.

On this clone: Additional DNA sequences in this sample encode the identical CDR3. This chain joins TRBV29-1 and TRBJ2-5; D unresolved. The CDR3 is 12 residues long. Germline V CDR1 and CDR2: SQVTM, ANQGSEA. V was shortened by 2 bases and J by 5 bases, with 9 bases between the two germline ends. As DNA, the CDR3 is TGCAGCGTTGAACTCGGTGGGGAGACCCAGTACTTC. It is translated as CSVELGGETQYF.

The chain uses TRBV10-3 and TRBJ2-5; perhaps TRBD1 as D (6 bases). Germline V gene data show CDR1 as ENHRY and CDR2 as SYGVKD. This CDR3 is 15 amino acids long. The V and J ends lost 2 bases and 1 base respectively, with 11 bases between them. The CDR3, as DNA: TGTGCCATCAGTGAGGGCAGGGGATTCCAAGAGACCCAGTACTTC. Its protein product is CAISEGRGFQETQYF.

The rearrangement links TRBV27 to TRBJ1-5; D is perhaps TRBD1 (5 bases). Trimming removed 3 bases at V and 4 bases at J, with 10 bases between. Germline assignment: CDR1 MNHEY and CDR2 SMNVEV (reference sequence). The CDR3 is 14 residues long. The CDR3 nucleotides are TGTGCCAGCAGTTTTGGAGACAGAAATCAGCCCCAGCATTTT. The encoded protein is CASSFGDRNQPQHF.

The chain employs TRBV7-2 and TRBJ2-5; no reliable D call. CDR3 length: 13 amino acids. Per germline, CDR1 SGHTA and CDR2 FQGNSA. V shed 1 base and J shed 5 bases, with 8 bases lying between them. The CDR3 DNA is TGTGCCAGCAGCTTAGACGGGCAGGAGACCCAGTACTTC. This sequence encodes CASSLDGQETQYF.